This T cell receptor beta chain is from a study of a mutant IDH1 vaccine in newly diagnosed glioma (dated by TCRdb to the early 2020s). General notes on the study: Patients received eight vaccinations in weeks 1, 3, 5, 7, 11, 15, 19 and 23, corresponding to visits V03 through V10. Vaccination began 4-6 weeks after radiotherapy alone, or alongside temozolomide cycles in the chemotherapy-containing groups. The roughly 30 treated patients were approximately 60% male and roughly 38% female, with a mean age of about 43 years. Prior to enrollment, patients had been given standard therapy consisting of radiotherapy alone, temozolomide alone, or radiochemotherapy with temozolomide, with the combination given to most patients. Peripheral blood samples were drawn at six visits, namely V03 (baseline), V05, V07, V10, V12 and V13. Longitudinal TCRB deep sequencing was performed for some 25 treated patients wherever samples were available for exploratory analyses.

The library came from the immunoSEQ multiplex PCR assay. Following the manufacturer's protocol, the hsTCRB Kit was used to amplify rearranged TCR beta chain sequences. An Illumina MiSeq was used to sequence the TCRB libraries. The paper's processing steps were these. Demultiplexing, trimming and gene mapping were performed with the kit vendor's proprietary platform. TCRdb's version of the immuneACCESS table is confined to in-frame rearrangements and falls short of the full clone set. An unresolved V gene accounts for under half of the shortfall where checked; the remainder is of unknown origin. Clonal size and the V and J genes are those of that table, whereas D and trimming came from the DNA. This sample lists roughly 130,000 clones; around 80% were detected once. Clones ranked in the top ten supply less than 7% of the sample. Here is what the overall study found, with its caveats: Selection of PBMC samples for TCRB deep sequencing was based on availability. The authors stated that sample limitations prevented analyses of patient blood samples from being reproduced. Pseudoprogression appeared unrelated to alterations in the top peripheral T cell clonotypes detected by TCRB sequencing. Immune responses induced by the vaccine were seen in about 93% of patients across multiple MHC alleles.

The CDR3 goes from the cysteine to the phenylalanine over 12 residues. The CDR3 DNA has 36 bases and is translated from base 1. The germline V gene yields SGHTA for CDR1 and FQGNSA for CDR2. V gives up 2 bases and J gives up 6 bases, and the segment between their germline ends measures 8 bases. With respect to this clone: Its antigen specificity is not known. There are no base qualities to consult, and no much larger clone falls within one base.

The time point label, as the study defines it: week 11, during vaccination. Each vaccine dose, consisting of 300 ug of a 20-mer mutant IDH1 peptide in Montanide, was administered subcutaneously with topical imiquimod. Newly diagnosed WHO grade 3 or 4 IDH1-mutant astrocytomas showing loss of nuclear ATRX were present in the donors. The samples were drawn from NOA16, a multicentre, single-arm, open-label phase I trial in Germany that tested a mutant IDH1 peptide vaccine in humans for the first time. Genomic DNA for TCRB sequencing was extracted from EDTA blood using the DNeasy Blood and Tissue Kit. This sample comprised PBMCs, obtained from a glioma patient whose treatment included an IDH1 peptide vaccine. The TCR sequence derives from a man in his forties with glioma. The sequence is built from TRBV7-2 and TRBJ2-7; there is no confident call for the D gene. The CDR3 sequence is CASSLKGSEQYF. The nucleotide sequence is TGTGCCAGCAGCTTAAAAGGAAGCGAGCAGTACTTC. Full variable domain (CDR3 extended with the reference TRBV7-2 and TRBJ2-7 proteins): GAGVSQSPSNKVTEKGKDVELRCDPISGHTALYWYRQSLGQGLEFLIYFQGNSAPDKSGLPSDRFSAERTGGSVSTLTIQRTQQEDSAVYLCASSLKGSEQYFGPGTRLTVT.